The rows below give T cell receptor beta chains drawn from one sample of a study of naive and memory T cell subsets. TCRdb passed the UMI-ligation and nested PCR reads through MiXCR, listing each CDR3 protein once. The sample includes about 120,000 distinct CDR3 sequences, 36% of them seen just once. Sequenced input: central memory CD4+ T cells from blood. These receptor sequences come from a human donor in good health. Both conserved end residues are part of each CDR3. A D gene is named only where the DNA matches it firmly. Size tells how often a clone was seen (once, few, many) or the class of an expanded clone, and some rows leave it out.

D gene	J gene	clone size	V gene	CDR3 DNA	CDR3 protein
-	TRBJ2-6	few	TRBV27	TGTGCCAGCAGTCTTCGACAGTCACCTGCCTCTGGGGCCAACGTCCTGACTTTC	CASSLRQSPASGANVLTF
-	TRBJ2-3	-	TRBV9	TGTGCCAGCAGCGTCGAGTTTGGGACCGGAGTAAGGGGCACAGATACGCAGTATTTT	CASSVEFGTGVRGTDTQYF
TRBD2	TRBJ2-7	-	TRBV4-1	TGCGCCAGCCAGTGGGGGGACTATTCTCGGGAGCAGTACTTC	CASQWGDYSREQYF
-	TRBJ2-5	-	TRBV29-1	TGCAGCGTTGTGGGGAAAAAAGAGACCCAGTACTTC	CSVVGKKETQYF
TRBD2	TRBJ2-7	-	TRBV12-3/TRBV12-4	TGTGCCAGCAGGCGGGGGGACGGAGCCTACGAGCAGTACTTC	CASRRGDGAYEQYF
TRBD1	TRBJ1-2	-	TRBV12-3/TRBV12-4	TGTGCCAGTAGGGGACAGGGAAATGTAAGGAGCTACACCTTC	CASRGQGNVRSYTF
-	TRBJ2-3	-	TRBV6-6	TGTGCCAGCAGTTACTCCCAAAGATTGGGCACAGATACGCAGTATTTT	CASSYSQRLGTDTQYF
-	TRBJ2-1	-	TRBV29-1	TGCAGCGTTTTGGTCCTCGGTGAGCAGTTCTTC	CSVLVLGEQFF
TRBD1	TRBJ2-4	-	TRBV20-1	TGCAGTGCTAGGCGGGACAGGGGTGACATTCAGTACTTC	CSARRDRGDIQYF
-	TRBJ1-1	-	TRBV18	TGTGCCAGCTCACCAGCAACGGTTGAGAAGGTTGAAGCTTTCTTT	CASSPATVEKVEAFF
-	TRBJ1-5	-	TRBV15	TGTGCCACCAGCAGCCGGGAGTACTATAGCAATCAGCCCCAGCATTTT	CATSSREYYSNQPQHF